Listed below are T cell receptor beta chains from one sample, sequenced in a study of T cell responses to AZD1222 COVID-19 vaccine. Method: immunoSEQ multiplex PCR; TCRdb's copy keeps in-frame clones and lacks some. In the table there are about 220,000 clones, approximately 94% of which are singletons. The sample here was peripheral blood, taken on day 0 of MenACWY control vaccination. These receptors originate from an adult in good health. Each CDR3 is given with its conserved first and last residue. D genes are given only for firm matches. Clone size, where shown, is once, few, many, or a class for clones that have expanded.

J gene: TRBJ1-6; V gene: TRBV19; clone size: -; D gene: TRBD1; CDR3 protein: CASSAGTGRNSPLHF; CDR3 DNA: TGTGCCAGTAGTGCCGGGACAGGAAGAAATTCACCCCTCCACTTT
J gene: TRBJ1-1; V gene: TRBV5-1; clone size: once; D gene: -; CDR3 protein: CASSFRQGNTEAFF; CDR3 DNA: TGCGCCAGCAGCTTCAGGCAGGGGAATACTGAAGCTTTCTTT
J gene: TRBJ1-4; V gene: TRBV7-9; clone size: -; D gene: -; CDR3 protein: CASSHRQFNEKLFF; CDR3 DNA: TGTGCCAGCAGCCATAGGCAGTTTAATGAAAAACTGTTTTTT
J gene: TRBJ2-7; V gene: TRBV9; clone size: -; D gene: -; CDR3 protein: CASSVGVSTYEQYF; CDR3 DNA: TGTGCCAGCAGCGTAGGGGTCTCTACCTACGAGCAGTACTTC
J gene: TRBJ1-2; V gene: TRBV6-6; clone size: -; D gene: -; CDR3 protein: CASGNLGTEKGYTF; CDR3 DNA: TGTGCCAGCGGAAACCTCGGGACCGAGAAGGGCTACACCTTC
J gene: TRBJ1-2; V gene: TRBV5-5; clone size: once; D gene: TRBD1; CDR3 protein: CASSSGTANYGYTF; CDR3 DNA: TGTGCCAGCAGCTCGGGGACAGCGAACTATGGCTACACCTTC
J gene: TRBJ1-1; V gene: TRBV11-3; clone size: -; D gene: -; CDR3 protein: CASSIGDHTEAFF; CDR3 DNA: TGTGCCAGCAGCATCGGGGATCACACTGAAGCTTTCTTT
J gene: TRBJ1-2; V gene: TRBV7-2; clone size: once; D gene: -; CDR3 protein: CASTLTPGGQDGYTF; CDR3 DNA: TGTGCCAGCACCCTGACTCCGGGGGGCCAGGATGGCTACACCTTC
J gene: TRBJ1-1; V gene: TRBV3-1/TRBV3-2; clone size: -; D gene: -; CDR3 protein: CASSQVDTNTEAFF; CDR3 DNA: TGTGCCAGCAGCCAAGTCGATACGAACACTGAAGCTTTCTTT
J gene: TRBJ1-1; V gene: TRBV5-5; clone size: -; D gene: -; CDR3 protein: CASRLRFGRTNTEAFF; CDR3 DNA: TGTGCCAGCCGACTTAGGTTCGGACGGACGAACACTGAAGCTTTCTTT
J gene: TRBJ1-1; V gene: TRBV4-2; clone size: -; D gene: -; CDR3 protein: CASSQDSFGTMNTEAFF; CDR3 DNA: TGTGCCAGCAGCCAAGATTCTTTCGGGACCATGAACACTGAAGCTTTCTTT
J gene: TRBJ1-2; V gene: TRBV7-9; clone size: -; D gene: -; CDR3 protein: CASSLIAVFNYGYTF; CDR3 DNA: TGTGCCAGCAGCTTAATTGCGGTTTTCAACTATGGCTACACCTTC
J gene: TRBJ1-5; V gene: TRBV3-1/TRBV3-2; clone size: -; D gene: -; CDR3 protein: CASSLTGTPLKPQHF; CDR3 DNA: TGTGCCAGCAGCCTCACCGGGACCCCTCTGAAGCCCCAGCATTTT
J gene: TRBJ2-5; V gene: TRBV3-1/TRBV3-2; clone size: -; D gene: -; CDR3 protein: CASSQDPGRLAAQYF; CDR3 DNA: TGTGCCAGCAGCCAAGATCCGGGACGGCTCGCGGCCCAGTACTTC
J gene: TRBJ1-2; V gene: TRBV27; clone size: -; D gene: -; CDR3 protein: CASSLQQGGGYTF; CDR3 DNA: TGTGCCAGCAGTTTACAGCAGGGAGGAGGCTACACCTTC
J gene: TRBJ1-3; V gene: TRBV3-1/TRBV3-2; clone size: few; D gene: TRBD1; CDR3 protein: CASSPQYPGQPGNTIYF; CDR3 DNA: TGTGCCAGCAGCCCTCAGTACCCGGGACAGCCTGGAAACACCATATATTTT
J gene: TRBJ2-2; V gene: TRBV28; clone size: -; D gene: TRBD1; CDR3 protein: CASSPTGGTRGELFF; CDR3 DNA: TGTGCCAGCAGTCCCACAGGGGGCACCAGGGGGGAGCTGTTTTTT
J gene: TRBJ1-5; V gene: TRBV21-1; clone size: -; D gene: -; CDR3 protein: CASSKGGTAINQPQHF; CDR3 DNA: TGTGCCAGCAGCAAAGGGGGGACAGCCATAAATCAGCCCCAGCATTTT
J gene: TRBJ1-5; V gene: TRBV19; clone size: -; D gene: -; CDR3 protein: CASSIDNSSNQPQHF; CDR3 DNA: TGTGCCAGTAGTATAGATAACAGTAGCAATCAGCCCCAGCATTTT
J gene: TRBJ2-3; V gene: TRBV7-2; clone size: -; D gene: -; CDR3 protein: CASSRGDDTQYF; CDR3 DNA: TGTGCCAGCAGCCGAGGGGACGATACGCAGTATTTT
J gene: TRBJ2-1; V gene: TRBV24-1; clone size: -; D gene: -; CDR3 protein: CATSQRHLNEQFF; CDR3 DNA: TGTGCCACCAGTCAGAGACATCTCAATGAGCAGTTCTTC
J gene: TRBJ1-2; V gene: TRBV14; clone size: -; D gene: -; CDR3 protein: CASSHGGLNYGYTF; CDR3 DNA: TGTGCCAGCAGCCATGGTGGACTAAACTATGGCTACACCTTC
J gene: TRBJ1-2; V gene: TRBV19; clone size: -; D gene: TRBD1; CDR3 protein: CASSVGTANYGYTF; CDR3 DNA: TGTGCCAGTAGTGTCGGGACAGCGAACTATGGCTACACCTTC
J gene: TRBJ1-2; V gene: TRBV20-1; clone size: -; D gene: -; CDR3 protein: CSARATNGYTF; CDR3 DNA: TGCAGTGCTAGGGCGACGAACGGCTACACCTTC
J gene: TRBJ1-1; V gene: TRBV20-1; clone size: -; D gene: -; CDR3 protein: CSARLSQGAFF; CDR3 DNA: TGCAGTGCTAGACTGAGCCAGGGAGCTTTCTTT
J gene: TRBJ2-7; V gene: TRBV6-5; clone size: -; D gene: -; CDR3 protein: CASSYTSRINYEQYF; CDR3 DNA: TGTGCCAGCAGTTACACTTCAAGGATAAATTACGAGCAGTACTTC
J gene: TRBJ1-1; V gene: TRBV5-1; clone size: -; D gene: -; CDR3 protein: CASSLERGGAFF; CDR3 DNA: TGCGCCAGCAGCTTGGAACGTGGGGGAGCTTTCTTT
J gene: TRBJ2-7; V gene: TRBV7-2; clone size: -; D gene: -; CDR3 protein: CASSLSYEQYF; CDR3 DNA: TGTGCCAGCAGCCTATCCTACGAGCAGTACTTC
J gene: TRBJ1-1; V gene: TRBV5-1; clone size: -; D gene: -; CDR3 protein: CASSLALGVYTEAFF; CDR3 DNA: TGCGCCAGCAGCTTGGCTTTAGGGGTTTACACTGAAGCTTTCTTT
J gene: TRBJ1-2; V gene: TRBV6-1; clone size: once; D gene: TRBD1; CDR3 protein: CASSIGTGNYGYTF; CDR3 DNA: TGTGCCAGCAGTATCGGGACAGGGAACTATGGCTACACCTTC
J gene: TRBJ2-1; V gene: TRBV11-3; clone size: -; D gene: -; CDR3 protein: CASSLGGGQRNEQFF; CDR3 DNA: TGTGCCAGCAGCTTAGGAGGAGGTCAGAGGAATGAGCAGTTCTTC
J gene: TRBJ1-3; V gene: TRBV7-3; clone size: few; D gene: -; CDR3 protein: CASSRDPGNTIYF; CDR3 DNA: TGTGCCAGCAGCCGGGATCCCGGAAACACCATATATTTT
J gene: TRBJ1-2; V gene: TRBV5-1; clone size: -; D gene: -; CDR3 protein: CASQDSWGYGYTF; CDR3 DNA: TGCGCCAGCCAAGACAGTTGGGGCTATGGCTACACCTTC
J gene: TRBJ2-1; V gene: TRBV7-2; clone size: -; D gene: TRBD1; CDR3 protein: CASSSQGANYNEQFF; CDR3 DNA: TGTGCCAGCAGCTCTCAGGGGGCGAACTACAATGAGCAGTTCTTC
J gene: TRBJ1-2; V gene: TRBV19; clone size: -; D gene: -; CDR3 protein: CASSMPGSRYYGYTF; CDR3 DNA: TGTGCCAGTAGTATGCCTGGGTCCCGCTACTATGGCTACACCTTC
J gene: TRBJ1-2; V gene: TRBV2; clone size: few; D gene: TRBD1; CDR3 protein: CASRKDGTGANYGYTF; CDR3 DNA: TGTGCCAGCAGAAAGGACGGGACAGGAGCTAACTATGGCTACACCTTC
J gene: TRBJ2-6; V gene: TRBV5-1; clone size: -; D gene: -; CDR3 protein: CASRIMGAGANVLTF; CDR3 DNA: TGCGCCAGCAGAATTATGGGAGCTGGGGCCAACGTCCTGACTTTC
J gene: TRBJ2-1; V gene: TRBV2; clone size: -; D gene: -; CDR3 protein: CASRGMVWGGEQFF; CDR3 DNA: TGTGCCAGCAGGGGGATGGTCTGGGGTGGTGAGCAGTTCTTC
J gene: TRBJ1-2; V gene: TRBV7-8; clone size: -; D gene: -; CDR3 protein: CASSLGVPHQGYTF; CDR3 DNA: TGTGCCAGCAGCTTAGGAGTACCTCACCAGGGCTACACCTTC
J gene: TRBJ1-2; V gene: TRBV11-2; clone size: -; D gene: -; CDR3 protein: CASSPNRDRSYGYTF; CDR3 DNA: TGTGCCAGCAGCCCAAACAGGGACCGTTCCTATGGCTACACCTTC
J gene: TRBJ2-7; V gene: TRBV12-3/TRBV12-4; clone size: once; D gene: -; CDR3 protein: CASSLEGLQYF; CDR3 DNA: TGTGCCAGCAGTCTAGAGGGTCTCCAGTACTTC
J gene: TRBJ1-2; V gene: TRBV28; clone size: -; D gene: -; CDR3 protein: CASSLDTFSGYTF; CDR3 DNA: TGTGCCAGCAGTTTAGACACGTTCTCTGGGTACACCTTC
J gene: TRBJ1-4; V gene: TRBV5-1; clone size: -; D gene: -; CDR3 protein: CASSGPSGGGREKLFF; CDR3 DNA: TGCGCCAGCAGCGGGCCCTCGGGGGGCGGAAGAGAAAAACTGTTTTTT
J gene: TRBJ1-1; V gene: TRBV28; clone size: -; D gene: -; CDR3 protein: CVTIAGMNTEAFF; CDR3 DNA: TGTGTGACGATTGCAGGGATGAACACTGAAGCTTTCTTT
J gene: TRBJ1-2; V gene: TRBV6-2/TRBV6-3; clone size: -; D gene: -; CDR3 protein: CATSSSDYGYTF; CDR3 DNA: TGTGCCACCAGCTCGTCGGACTATGGCTACACCTTC
J gene: TRBJ1-2; V gene: TRBV12-3/TRBV12-4; clone size: -; D gene: -; CDR3 protein: CASSLGPGYTF; CDR3 DNA: TGTGCCAGCAGCTTGGGGCCCGGCTACACCTTC
J gene: TRBJ1-2; V gene: TRBV4-1; clone size: -; D gene: -; CDR3 protein: CASSQDGRGLNYGYTF; CDR3 DNA: TGCGCCAGCAGCCAAGACGGCAGGGGACTTAACTATGGCTACACCTTC
J gene: TRBJ2-7; V gene: TRBV5-1; clone size: -; D gene: TRBD1; CDR3 protein: CASSLTGTGSYEQYF; CDR3 DNA: TGCGCCAGCAGCTTGACCGGGACAGGCTCCTACGAGCAGTACTTC
J gene: TRBJ1-2; V gene: TRBV5-6; clone size: -; D gene: -; CDR3 protein: CASSLGDFRGYTF; CDR3 DNA: TGTGCCAGCAGCTTGGGGGACTTTCGTGGCTACACCTTC
J gene: TRBJ2-5; V gene: TRBV12-5; clone size: -; D gene: TRBD2; CDR3 protein: CASGLPWGEGLKTQYF; CDR3 DNA: TGTGCTAGTGGTTTGCCCTGGGGGGAGGGTCTGAAGACCCAGTACTTC
J gene: TRBJ2-1; V gene: TRBV3-1/TRBV3-2; clone size: once; D gene: -; CDR3 protein: CASRRAGSPNEQFF; CDR3 DNA: TGTGCCAGTCGCCGGGCCGGGTCCCCCAATGAGCAGTTCTTC
J gene: TRBJ1-4; V gene: TRBV18; clone size: -; D gene: -; CDR3 protein: CASSPLGEKLFF; CDR3 DNA: TGTGCCAGCTCACCACTTGGTGAAAAACTGTTTTTT
J gene: TRBJ1-1; V gene: TRBV2; clone size: -; D gene: -; CDR3 protein: CASSVSMLTARNTEAFF; CDR3 DNA: TGTGCCAGCAGTGTTTCGATGCTAACAGCTCGGAACACTGAAGCTTTCTTT